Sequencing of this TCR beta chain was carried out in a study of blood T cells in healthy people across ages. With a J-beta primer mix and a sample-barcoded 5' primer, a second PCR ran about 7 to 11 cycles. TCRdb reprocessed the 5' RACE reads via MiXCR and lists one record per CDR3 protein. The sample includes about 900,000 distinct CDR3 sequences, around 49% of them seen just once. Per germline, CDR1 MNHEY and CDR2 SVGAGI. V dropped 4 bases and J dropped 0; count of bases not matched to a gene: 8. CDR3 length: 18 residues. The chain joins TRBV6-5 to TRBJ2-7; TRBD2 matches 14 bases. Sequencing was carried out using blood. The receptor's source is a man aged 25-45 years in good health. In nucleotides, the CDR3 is TGTGCCAGCAGTTTCGGGACTAGCGGGGGATCTAGCTCCTACGAGCAGTACTTC. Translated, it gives CASSFGTSGGSSSYEQYF.